This T cell receptor (beta chain) was obtained from a study of CD8+ T cells in alopecia areata (dated by TCRdb to between 2018 and 2020). Some background on the complete study: Treated patients were enrolled in an open-label pilot trial of oral tofacitinib, 5 to 10 mg twice daily, for moderate-to-severe alopecia areata. RNA was obtained with the PAXgene miRNA kit for fixed scalp, the miRNeasy kit for PBMCs, and the RNeasy kit for mouse skin. High-throughput TCRbeta sequencing was used to examine T cell clonal expansion in alopecia areata in both the C3H/HeJ mouse model and human patients. Disease severity in treated patients was measured with the SALT score, which quantifies the percentage of affected scalp surface area. Human TCRbeta sequencing covered scalp tissue and sorted CD4+ and CD8+ peripheral blood T cells from patchy and totalis/universalis alopecia areata patients and healthy controls. Amplification of TCRbeta CDR3 regions was done by immunoSEQ multiplex PCR using 35 Vbeta forward primers and 13 Jbeta reverse primers. Scalp clonality was compared among normal scalp (n=4), patchy alopecia areata scalp (n=8), and alopecia totalis/universalis scalp (n=8). Patients received tofacitinib for 6 to 18 months and were then followed off drug for 6 months to check for delayed response and recurrence. Patients on tofacitinib were biopsied at baseline and after 4 and 24 weeks of treatment, and several of the patients also had a later scalp biopsy. The paper as a whole reports these results and caveats: Because the treated cohort was small and had only one nonresponder, larger studies are needed to examine links between baseline CD8+ expansion and response. Scalp clonality and the number of expanded CD8+ clones among the top 100 scalp clones were significantly decreased by tofacitinib. Shared TCR sequences between patients were less evident than in mice, which may be partly attributable to HLA diversity in the patient population. Unlike mouse skin, where gammadelta T cells dominate, normal human skin contains resident alphabeta T cells that get sequenced too, which complicates analysis of the scalp TCR repertoire. Compared with normal scalp, lesional scalp, particularly in alopecia totalis/universalis, had higher clonality and more expanded CD8+ clones, which suggests antigenic drive. Many expanded lesional clones persisted in scalp and blood during tofacitinib treatment, which may partly explain relapse after stopping treatment.

This clone was counted only a few times. This clone's antigen is unknown. No qualities accompany the bases; no much larger clone lies one base away. Trimming costs V 0 bases and J 9 bases, and their ends lie 13 bases apart. Based on the germline V gene (reference sequence), the CDR1 and CDR2 sequences are SGHKS and YYEKEE. Inclusive of the bounding cysteine and phenylalanine, the CDR3 is 15 residues long. The only DNA kept is the CDR3, 45 bases in frame from the first base. The intended sense of this specimen's treatment or condition label: oral pan-JAK inhibitor, 5-10 mg twice daily. Peripheral blood and lesional scalp punch biopsies were obtained from patients with alopecia areata. After PBMCs were isolated by density centrifugation and stained for CD3, CD4 and CD8, a FACSAria was used to sort CD4+ and CD8+ T cells. Libraries were made using the immunoSEQ multiplex PCR assay. For TCR sequencing, RNA was extracted from every sample and reverse transcribed into cDNA to serve as template. First-strand cDNA was synthesized with SuperScript III using a 2:1 mix of oligo-dT and random hexamers. A synthetic immune receptor repertoire was used to gauge amplification bias, and whatever bias remained was removed computationally. The original methods were these. Raw reads were preprocessed to remove errors, and CDR3 was defined by IMGT conventions from the conserved cysteine to phenylalanine. To get clonality, Shannon entropy was normalized by log2 of the number of productive unique TCRs and the result was subtracted from 1. Whether each scalp clone was CD4 or CD8 was inferred by checking scalp TCRbeta sequences against the CD4 and CD8 repertoires from sorted blood. Not all clones reach the TCRdb copy of this immuneACCESS table, which keeps in-frame sequences only. Checked studies attribute under half of the gap to unresolved V genes and leave the rest unexplained. D and trimming were read from the DNA, whereas the V and J calls and clone size are those reported in that table. Recorded for this sample are approximately 210,000 clones; approximately 70% of them occurred a single time. The ten largest clones represent over 1% of the sample.

Recombination joined TRBV5-5 with TRBJ1-6; no D segment can be confidently identified. The starting material was CD4+ T cells sorted from blood, obtained around week 46, from a patient treated with tofacitinib. This receptor was obtained from a human donor with alopecia areata. The CDR3 amino acid sequence is: CASSLEVANGSPLHF. The bases are TGTGCCAGCAGCTTGGAAGTCGCAAATGGTTCACCCCTCCACTTT.